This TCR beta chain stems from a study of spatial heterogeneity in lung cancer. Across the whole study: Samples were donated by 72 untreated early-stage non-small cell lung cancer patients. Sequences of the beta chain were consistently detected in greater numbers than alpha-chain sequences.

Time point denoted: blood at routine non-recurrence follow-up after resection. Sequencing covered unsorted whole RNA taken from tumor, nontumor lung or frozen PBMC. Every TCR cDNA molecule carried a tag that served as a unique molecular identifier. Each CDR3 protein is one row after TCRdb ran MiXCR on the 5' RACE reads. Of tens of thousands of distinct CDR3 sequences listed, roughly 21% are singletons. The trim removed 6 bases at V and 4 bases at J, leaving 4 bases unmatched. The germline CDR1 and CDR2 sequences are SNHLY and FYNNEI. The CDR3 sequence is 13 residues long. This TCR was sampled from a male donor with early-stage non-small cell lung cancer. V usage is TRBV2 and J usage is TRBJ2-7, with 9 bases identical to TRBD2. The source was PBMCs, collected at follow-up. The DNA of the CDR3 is TGTGCCAGCAGCTTAGCGGGAGTATACGAGCAGTACTTC. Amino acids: CASSLAGVYEQYF.